This TCR beta chain was recovered during a study of CD8 T cells in ankylosing spondylitis (dated by TCRdb to the late 2010s). At the level of the whole study: T cell receptor beta repertoires were profiled in healthy donors and ankylosing spondylitis patients so that disease-linked TCR variants could be found. Peripheral blood samples were taken, and synovial fluid was additionally collected from ankylosing spondylitis patients. In total, the full study cohort was made up of roughly 110 healthy donors and 25 or so ankylosing spondylitis patients. The paper as a whole reports these results and caveats: The disease-linked clones had a CD8+ phenotype and were found at relatively low frequencies in peripheral blood. Some TCR beta motif variants had previously been reported in synovial fluid and blood of reactive arthritis patients, which suggested common disease-initiation mechanisms. According to the report, matched synovial fluid samples from ankylosing spondylitis patients were significantly enriched for the disease-linked clones. A TCR beta motif made up of several highly homologous amino acid variants appeared to be characteristic of blood from ankylosing spondylitis patients.

Instrument used: Illumina HiSeq 2500. Quantitative 5'-RACE with molecular barcodes was the method used to prepare the TCR beta libraries. In the source study's methods: Disease-linked TCR variants were identified with a new computational method built on a probabilistic model of VDJ rearrangement. TCRdb's own reprocessing of the public reads used fastp at Q25 and MiXCR and kept productive beta chains. Entries are consolidated by CDR3 protein sequence, retaining the most common genes and DNA. What appears here as the V and J calls and clone size reflects TCRdb's work, not the paper's. This sample holds some 90,000 distinct CDR3 sequences; around 25% were observed only once. Roughly 60% of the sample belongs to the ten largest clones. Trimming removed 2 bases from V and 6 bases from J; the gene matches leave 6 bases unexplained. From the germline V gene (reference sequence), CDR1 is LNHDA and CDR2 is SQIVND. From the cysteine up to the phenylalanine, the CDR3 has a length of 15 residues. Just CDR3 DNA is preserved here, 45 bases in frame from base 1.

This clonotype showed up just once. Its antigen has not been determined. No base quality information exists; no much larger clone differs at one position. A lone read is weak support. The V gene is TRBV19 and the J gene is TRBJ2-3; 9 of the junction bases match TRBD1. The sequenced material came from blood, either unsorted or a sorted T cell fraction (not recorded which). The TCR was taken from a male donor with ankylosing spondylitis or in good health (not recorded which). The CDR3 amino acid sequence is: CASSIPGQGRDTQYF. The nucleotides are TGTGCCAGTAGTATACCGGGACAGGGAAGGGATACGCAGTATTTT.